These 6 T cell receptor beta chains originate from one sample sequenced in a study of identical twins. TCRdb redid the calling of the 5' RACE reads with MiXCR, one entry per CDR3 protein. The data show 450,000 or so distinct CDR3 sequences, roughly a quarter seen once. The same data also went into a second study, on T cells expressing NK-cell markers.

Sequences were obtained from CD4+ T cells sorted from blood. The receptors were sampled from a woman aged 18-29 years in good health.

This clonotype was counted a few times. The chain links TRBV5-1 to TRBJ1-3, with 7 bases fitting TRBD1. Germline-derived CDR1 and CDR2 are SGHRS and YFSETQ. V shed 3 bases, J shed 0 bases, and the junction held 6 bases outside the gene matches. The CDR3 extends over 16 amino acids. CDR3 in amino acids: CASSYKTGASGNTIYF. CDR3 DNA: TGCGCCAGCAGCTACAAAACAGGGGCCTCTGGAAACACCATATATTTT.

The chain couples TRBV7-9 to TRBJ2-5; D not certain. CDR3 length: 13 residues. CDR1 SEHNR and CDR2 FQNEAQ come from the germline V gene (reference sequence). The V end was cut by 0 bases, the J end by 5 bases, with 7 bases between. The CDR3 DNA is TGTGCCAGCAGCTTAGCCGTAACGGAGACCCAGTACTTC. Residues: CASSLAVTETQYF.

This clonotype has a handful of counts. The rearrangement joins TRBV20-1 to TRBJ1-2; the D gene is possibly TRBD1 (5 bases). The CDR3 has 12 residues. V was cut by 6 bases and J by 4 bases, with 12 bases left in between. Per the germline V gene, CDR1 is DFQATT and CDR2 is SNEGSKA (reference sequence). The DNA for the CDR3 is TGCAGTGCAGAAACAGGAGGCTATGGCTACACCTTC. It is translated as CSAETGGYGYTF.

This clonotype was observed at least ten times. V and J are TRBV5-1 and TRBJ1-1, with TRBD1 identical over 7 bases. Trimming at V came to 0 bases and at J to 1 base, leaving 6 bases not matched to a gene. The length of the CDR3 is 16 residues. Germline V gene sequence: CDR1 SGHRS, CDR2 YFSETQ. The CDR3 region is CASSLGQGGPNTEAFF. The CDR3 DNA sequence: TGCGCCAGCAGCTTGGGACAGGGAGGGCCGAACACTGAAGCTTTCTTT. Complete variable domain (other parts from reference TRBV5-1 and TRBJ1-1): KAGVTQTPRYLIKTRGQQVTLSCSPISGHRSVSWYQQTPGQGLQFLFEYFSETQRNKGNFPGRFSGRQFSNSRSEMNVSTLELGDSALYLCASSLGQGGPNTEAFFGQGTRLTVV.

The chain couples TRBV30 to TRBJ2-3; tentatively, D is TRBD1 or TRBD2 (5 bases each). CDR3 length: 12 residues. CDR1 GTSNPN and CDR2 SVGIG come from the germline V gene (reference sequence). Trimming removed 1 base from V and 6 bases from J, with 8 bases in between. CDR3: CAWSGGSDTQYF. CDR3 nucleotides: TGTGCCTGGAGTGGGGGGTCCGATACGCAGTATTTT. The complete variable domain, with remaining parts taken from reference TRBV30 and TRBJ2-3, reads SQTIHQWPATLVQPVGSPLSLECTVEGTSNPNLYWYRQAAGRGLQLLFYSVGIGQISSEVPQNLSASRPQDRQFILSSKKLLLSDSGFYLCAWSGGSDTQYFGPGTRLTVL.

In DNA form, the CDR3 reads TGTGCCAGCAGACTGGGACTAGCGGGCGAAGCAGTC. Amino acid sequence: CASRLGLAGEAV. This chain links TRBV13 with TRBJ2-7, with TRBD2 matching 12 bases. Looked up from germline, CDR1 is PRHDT and CDR2 is FYEKMQ (reference sequence). The CDR3 consists of 12 residues.